This T cell receptor beta chain came from a study of T cell repertoires in cytomegalovirus infection. The wider study: Well-studied HLA-B-restricted CMV epitopes were used in the study alongside recently identified HLA-C-restricted ones.

Many counts were recorded for this clonotype. Its matching antigen is unknown. The germline V and J ends were trimmed by 6 bases and 0 bases, with 13 bases remaining between them. CDR3 length: 14 residues. Germline loops: CDR1 SQVTM, CDR2 ANQGSEA. A single record per CDR3 protein comes from TCRdb applying MiXCR to the reads. The sample records 300,000 or so distinct CDR3 sequences, just under 25% being singletons. The V gene is TRBV29-1, the J gene TRBJ2-3; D not certain. The sample in question was cultured PBMCs, obtained from culture after CMV antigen stimulation. The sequence came from a human donor in good health (CMV status not recorded). Some clones in this sample may be carry-over from other donors' samples. In DNA, the CDR3 is TGCAGCGTCGAATCCGCGCCTAGCACAGATACGCAGTATTTT. Amino acid sequence: CSVESAPSTDTQYF.